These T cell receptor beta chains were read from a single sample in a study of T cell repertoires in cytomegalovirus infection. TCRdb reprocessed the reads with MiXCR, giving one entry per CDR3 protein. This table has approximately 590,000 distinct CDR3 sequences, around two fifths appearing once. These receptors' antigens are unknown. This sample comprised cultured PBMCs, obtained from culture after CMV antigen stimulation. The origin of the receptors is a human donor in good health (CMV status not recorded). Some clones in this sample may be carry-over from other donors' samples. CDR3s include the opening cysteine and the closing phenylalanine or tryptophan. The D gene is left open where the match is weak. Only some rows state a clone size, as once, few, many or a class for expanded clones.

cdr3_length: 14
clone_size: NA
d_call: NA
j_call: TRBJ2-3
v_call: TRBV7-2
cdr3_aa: CASSLIPSGDTQYF
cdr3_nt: TGTGCCAGCAGCTTGATCCCGAGCGGAGATACGCAGTATTTT

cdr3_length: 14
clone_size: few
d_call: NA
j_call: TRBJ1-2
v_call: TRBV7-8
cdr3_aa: CASSFFRDGDYVTF
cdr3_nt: TGTGCCAGCAGCTTTTTCCGGGACGGCGATTATGTCACCTTC

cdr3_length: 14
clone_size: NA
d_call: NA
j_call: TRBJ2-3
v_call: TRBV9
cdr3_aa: CASSVVSLGGTQYF
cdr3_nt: TGTGCCAGCAGCGTAGTCTCACTCGGGGGTACGCAGTATTTT

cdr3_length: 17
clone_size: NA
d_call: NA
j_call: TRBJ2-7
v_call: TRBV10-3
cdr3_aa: CAIKGNDGGGSIHEQYF
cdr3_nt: TGTGCCATCAAGGGGAATGACGGAGGAGGCTCTATCCACGAGCAGTACTTC

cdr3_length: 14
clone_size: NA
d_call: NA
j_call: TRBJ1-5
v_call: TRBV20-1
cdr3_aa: CSAKKGRGNQPQHF
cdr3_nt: TGCAGTGCTAAGAAGGGCCGGGGCAATCAGCCCCAGCATTTT

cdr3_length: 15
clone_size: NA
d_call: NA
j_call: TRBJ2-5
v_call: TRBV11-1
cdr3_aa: CASSPDLTVEETQYF
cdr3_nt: TGTGCCAGCAGCCCGGACCTGACAGTAGAGGAGACCCAGTACTTC

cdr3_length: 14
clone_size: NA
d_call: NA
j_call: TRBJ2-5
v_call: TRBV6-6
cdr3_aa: CASSGFEVPETQYF
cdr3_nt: TGTGCCAGCAGTGGTTTTGAGGTCCCAGAGACCCAGTACTTC

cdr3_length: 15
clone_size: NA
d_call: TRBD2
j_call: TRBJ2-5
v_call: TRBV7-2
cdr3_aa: CASSLWRGGLETQYF
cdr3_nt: TGTGCCAGCAGCTTATGGCGGGGGGGCCTTGAGACCCAGTACTTC

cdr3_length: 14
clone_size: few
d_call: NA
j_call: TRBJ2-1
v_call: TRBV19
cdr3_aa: CASSIPGNYNEQFF
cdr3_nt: TGTGCCAGTAGTATCCCAGGGAACTACAATGAGCAGTTCTTC

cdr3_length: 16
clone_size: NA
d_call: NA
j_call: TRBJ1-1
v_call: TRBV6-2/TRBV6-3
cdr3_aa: CASSYERQAMNTEAFF
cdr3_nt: TGTGCCAGCAGTTACGAGCGACAGGCAATGAACACTGAAGCTTTCTTT

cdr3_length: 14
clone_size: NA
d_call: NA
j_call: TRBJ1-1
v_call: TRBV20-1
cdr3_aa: CSARIAGVGAEAFF
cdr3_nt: TGCAGTGCTAGAATTGCGGGGGTAGGTGCTGAAGCTTTCTTT

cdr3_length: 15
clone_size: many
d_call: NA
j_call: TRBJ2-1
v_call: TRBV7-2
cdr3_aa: CASSLANGYYNEQFF
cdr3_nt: TGTGCCAGCAGCTTAGCGAACGGATACTACAATGAGCAGTTCTTC

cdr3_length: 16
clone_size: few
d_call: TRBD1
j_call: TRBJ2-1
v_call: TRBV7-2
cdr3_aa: CASKKGAGSSYNEQFF
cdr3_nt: TGTGCCAGCAAAAAGGGGGCGGGTAGCTCCTACAATGAGCAGTTCTTC

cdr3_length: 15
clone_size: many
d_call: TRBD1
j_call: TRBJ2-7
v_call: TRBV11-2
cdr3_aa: CASSFVAGGPYEQYF
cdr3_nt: TGTGCCAGCAGCTTTGTGGCAGGGGGACCCTACGAGCAGTACTTC

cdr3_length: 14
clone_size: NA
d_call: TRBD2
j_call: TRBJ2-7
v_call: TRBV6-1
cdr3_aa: CASSEIAGEGEQYF
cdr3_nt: TGTGCCAGCAGTGAAATTGCGGGAGAGGGGGAGCAGTACTTC

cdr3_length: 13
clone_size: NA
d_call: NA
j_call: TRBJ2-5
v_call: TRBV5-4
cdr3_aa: CASTRGRGETQYF
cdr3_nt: TGTGCCAGCACCCGGGGGCGCGGAGAGACCCAGTACTTC

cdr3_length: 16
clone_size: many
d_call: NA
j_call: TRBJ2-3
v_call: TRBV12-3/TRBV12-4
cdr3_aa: CASSLGLAVGTDTQYF
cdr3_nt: TGTGCCAGCAGTTTAGGGTTAGCGGTTGGCACAGATACGCAGTATTTT

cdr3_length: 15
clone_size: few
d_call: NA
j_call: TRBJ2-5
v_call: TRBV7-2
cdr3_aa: CASSLESSVGETQYF
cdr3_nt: TGTGCCAGCAGCTTAGAGTCTAGCGTTGGGGAGACCCAGTACTTC